A selection of T cell receptor beta chains follows, all from one sample in a study of OX40 agonist ivuxolimab in advanced cancers. The protocol was immunoSEQ multiplex PCR, while the TCRdb copy is restricted to in-frame clones and leaves out a portion. The sample has around 84,000 clones, 84% seen once; the top ten hold roughly 0.5%. Sequenced here: CD4+ or CD8+ T cells sorted from blood, sampled in a trial of the OX40 agonist ivuxolimab. These receptors were taken from an adult with an advanced solid tumor such as melanoma, head and neck, liver or kidney cancer. CDR3s leave out the opening cysteine and the closing phenylalanine or tryptophan.

V gene	J gene	CDR3 protein
TRBV2	TRBJ1-6	ASGTGDSPLH
TRBV9	TRBJ1-2	ASTTGEGDDYGYT
TRBV19	TRBJ2-3	ASRSHDPTDTQY
TRBV28	TRBJ2-3	ASRELDYGDTQY
TRBV11-2	TRBJ2-7	ASSFQGLSYEQY
TRBV14	TRBJ2-1	ASSHPGQGSSKQF
TRBV7-2	TRBJ2-1	ASSSSLSGEQF
TRBV7-2	TRBJ1-4	ASSLTAGQVVGEKLF
TRBV6-6	TRBJ2-2	ASSYSTTGNTGELF
TRBV2	TRBJ2-2	ATAGTSGVNTGELF
TRBV5-1	TRBJ2-1	ASSGSGLAGVSYNEQF
TRBV19	TRBJ2-1	ASSRRTGGYYNEQF
TRBV28	TRBJ2-7	ASSPLRGRNEQY
TRBV10-3	TRBJ2-7	AISDNPTYEQY
TRBV18	TRBJ2-1	ASSPGTSGGEQF
TRBV27	TRBJ2-7	ASSLSGTASYEQY
TRBV6-5	TRBJ2-7	ASSLPGTGEGEQY
TRBV6-1	TRBJ2-5	AAGHLVRETQY
TRBV28	TRBJ2-7	ASSPSGRVSYEQY
TRBV27	TRBJ2-7	ASSFLGRGGYEQY
TRBV5-5	TRBJ2-5	ASSLYLTNLQAETQY
TRBV29-1	TRBJ1-6	SVTLTEGSPLH
TRBV5-1	TRBJ1-3	ASSPGQGSGNTIY
TRBV7-2	TRBJ1-3	ASSLQGGNTIY
TRBV30	TRBJ2-5	AWSRKGAGETQY
TRBV4-2	TRBJ2-1	ASSPDITSYNEQF
TRBV5-1	TRBJ1-1	ASSLESITEAF
TRBV7-2	TRBJ2-3	ASSSLTRGPDTQY
TRBV4-2	TRBJ2-1	ASSQEPQAGEQF
TRBV9	TRBJ1-5	ASSPHAGSSPQH